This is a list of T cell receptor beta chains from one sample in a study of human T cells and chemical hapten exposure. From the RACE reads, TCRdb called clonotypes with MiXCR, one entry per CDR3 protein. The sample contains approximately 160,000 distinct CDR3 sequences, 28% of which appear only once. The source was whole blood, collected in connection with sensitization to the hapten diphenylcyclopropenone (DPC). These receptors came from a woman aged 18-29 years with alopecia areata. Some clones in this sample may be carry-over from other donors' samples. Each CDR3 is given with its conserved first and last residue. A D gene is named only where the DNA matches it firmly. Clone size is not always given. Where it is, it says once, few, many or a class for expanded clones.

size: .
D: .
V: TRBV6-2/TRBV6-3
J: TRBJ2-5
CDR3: CASSSRGSRETQYF
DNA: TGTGCCAGCAGTTCCCGGGGCTCTAGGGAGACCCAGTACTTC

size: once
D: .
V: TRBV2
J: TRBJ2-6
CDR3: CASSEARAGANVLTF
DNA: TGTGCCAGCAGTGAAGCCAGGGCTGGGGCCAACGTCCTGACTTTC

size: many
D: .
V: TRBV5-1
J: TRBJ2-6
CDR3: CASSLASGANVLTF
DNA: TGCGCCAGCAGCTTGGCCTCTGGGGCCAACGTCCTGACTTTC

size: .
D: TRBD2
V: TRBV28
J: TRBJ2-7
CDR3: CASSSNVLALAGGTWEQYF
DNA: TGTGCCAGCAGTTCCAATGTTCTGGCGCTAGCGGGGGGGACTTGGGAGCAGTACTTC

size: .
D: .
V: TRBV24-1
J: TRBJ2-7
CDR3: CATSTASSYEQYF
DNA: TGTGCCACCAGTACGGCGAGCTCCTACGAGCAGTACTTC

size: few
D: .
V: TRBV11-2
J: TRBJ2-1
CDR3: CASTLDWYNEQFF
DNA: TGTGCCAGCACCCTTGACTGGTACAATGAGCAGTTCTTC

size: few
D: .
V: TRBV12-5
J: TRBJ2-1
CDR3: CASGLVGEQFF
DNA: TGTGCTAGTGGTTTAGTTGGTGAGCAGTTCTTC

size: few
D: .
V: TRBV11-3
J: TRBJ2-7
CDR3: CASSFGGNEQYF
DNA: TGTGCCAGCAGCTTCGGAGGAAACGAGCAGTACTTC

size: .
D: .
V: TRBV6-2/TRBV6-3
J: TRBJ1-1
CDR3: CASRRTASGLEAFF
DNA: TGTGCCAGCAGACGGACGGCTTCGGGCCTTGAAGCTTTCTTT

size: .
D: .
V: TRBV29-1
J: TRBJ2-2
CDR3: CSVDVGELFF
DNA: TGCAGCGTTGACGTAGGGGAGCTGTTTTTT

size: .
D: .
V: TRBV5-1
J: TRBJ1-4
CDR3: CASTNGAQGTNEKLFF
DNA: TGCGCCAGCACCAATGGGGCCCAAGGGACTAATGAAAAACTGTTTTTT

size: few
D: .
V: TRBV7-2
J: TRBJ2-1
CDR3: CASSLVGVGQFF
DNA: TGTGCCAGCAGCTTAGTGGGTGTGGGGCAGTTCTTC

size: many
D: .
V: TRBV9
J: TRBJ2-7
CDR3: CASSVASGPTYEQYF
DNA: TGTGCCAGCAGCGTAGCTTCAGGCCCGACCTACGAGCAGTACTTC

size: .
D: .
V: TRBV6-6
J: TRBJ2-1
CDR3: CASSYGGSDYNEQFF
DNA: TGTGCCAGCAGTTACGGGGGAAGCGACTACAATGAGCAGTTCTTC

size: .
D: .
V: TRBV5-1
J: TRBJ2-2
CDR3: CASSLNRVSTTGELFF
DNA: TGCGCCAGCAGCTTAAACAGGGTATCGACCACCGGGGAGCTGTTTTTT

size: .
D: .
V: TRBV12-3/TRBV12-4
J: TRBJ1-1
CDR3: CASSLSSEAFF
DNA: TGTGCCAGCAGTCTAAGCTCCGAAGCTTTCTTT

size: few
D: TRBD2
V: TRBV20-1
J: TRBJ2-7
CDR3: CSAPSGGTSYEQYF
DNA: TGCAGTGCTCCGAGCGGGGGGACCTCCTACGAGCAGTACTTC

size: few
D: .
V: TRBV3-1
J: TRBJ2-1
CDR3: CASSQGVSSYNEQFF
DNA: TGTGCCAGCAGCCAGGGGGTCAGCTCCTACAATGAGCAGTTCTTC

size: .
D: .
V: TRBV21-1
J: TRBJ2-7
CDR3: CASSTSAGQGSYEQYF
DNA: TGTGCCAGCAGCACCTCCGCGGGACAGGGTTCCTACGAGCAGTACTTC

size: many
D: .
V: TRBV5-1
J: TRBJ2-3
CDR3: CASSSGTRTDTQYF
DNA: TGCGCCAGCAGCTCGGGGACCCGCACAGATACGCAGTATTTT

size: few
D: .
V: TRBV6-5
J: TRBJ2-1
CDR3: CASSYSIAFARAGENEQFF
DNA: TGTGCCAGCAGTTACTCGATCGCTTTTGCGAGGGCAGGGGAGAATGAGCAGTTCTTC

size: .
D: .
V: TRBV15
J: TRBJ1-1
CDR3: CATSVGTENTEAFF
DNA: TGTGCCACCAGCGTTGGGACGGAGAACACTGAAGCTTTCTTT

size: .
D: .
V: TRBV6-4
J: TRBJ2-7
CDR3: CASSDPGSPHEQYF
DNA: TGTGCCAGCAGTGATCCGGGAAGTCCTCACGAGCAGTACTTC

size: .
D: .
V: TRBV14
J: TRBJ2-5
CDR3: CASSQDLRETQYF
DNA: TGTGCCAGCAGCCAAGATCTACGGGAGACCCAGTACTTC

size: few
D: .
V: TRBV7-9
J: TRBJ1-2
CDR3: CASRMGGDYGYTF
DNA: TGTGCCAGCAGAATGGGGGGAGACTATGGCTACACCTTC

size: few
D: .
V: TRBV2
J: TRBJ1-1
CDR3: CASSIKFPFF
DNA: TGTGCCAGCAGTATTAAATTCCCCTTCTTT

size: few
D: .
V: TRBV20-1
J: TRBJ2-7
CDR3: CSALSVSEQYF
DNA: TGCAGTGCCCTCAGCGTCTCCGAGCAGTACTTC

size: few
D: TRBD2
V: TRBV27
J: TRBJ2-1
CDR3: CASSLSTSGGGGEQFF
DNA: TGTGCCAGCAGTTTATCAACTAGCGGGGGGGGTGGTGAGCAGTTCTTC

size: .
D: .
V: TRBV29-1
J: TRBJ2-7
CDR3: CSVGFRAYEQYF
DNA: TGCAGCGTTGGTTTCCGAGCCTACGAGCAGTACTTC

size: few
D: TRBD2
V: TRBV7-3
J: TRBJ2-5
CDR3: CASSLGAGGRETQYF
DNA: TGTGCCAGCAGCTTAGGGGCGGGGGGGCGAGAGACCCAGTACTTC

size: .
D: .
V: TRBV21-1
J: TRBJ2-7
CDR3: CASSTRITSYEQYF
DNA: TGTGCCAGCAGCACCCGCATTACCTCCTACGAGCAGTACTTC

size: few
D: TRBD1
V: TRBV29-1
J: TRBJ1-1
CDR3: CSVGTGTGVDTEAFF
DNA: TGCAGCGTGGGTACCGGGACAGGGGTCGACACTGAAGCTTTCTTT

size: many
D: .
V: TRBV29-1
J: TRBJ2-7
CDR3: CSARQASQGEQYF
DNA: TGCAGCGCGAGACAGGCCTCCCAGGGGGAGCAGTACTTC

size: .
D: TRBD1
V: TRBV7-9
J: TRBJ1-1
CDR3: CASSWGDRVQTEAFF
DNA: TGTGCCAGCAGCTGGGGAGACAGGGTTCAGACTGAAGCTTTCTTT

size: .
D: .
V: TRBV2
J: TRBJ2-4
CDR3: CASVRHPGATGAKNIQYF
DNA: TGTGCCAGCGTACGACACCCAGGGGCCACTGGGGCCAAAAACATTCAGTACTTC

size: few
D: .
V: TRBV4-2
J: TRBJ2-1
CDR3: CASSPPGAPSYNEQFF
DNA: TGTGCCAGCAGCCCTCCAGGGGCGCCTAGCTACAATGAGCAGTTCTTC

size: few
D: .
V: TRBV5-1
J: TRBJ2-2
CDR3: CASSESSYGTGELFF
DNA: TGCGCCAGCAGCGAGTCTAGCTACGGCACCGGGGAGCTGTTTTTT

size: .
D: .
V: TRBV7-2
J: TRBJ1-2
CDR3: CASSLAQFYGYTF
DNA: TGTGCCAGCAGCTTAGCGCAGTTCTATGGCTACACCTTC

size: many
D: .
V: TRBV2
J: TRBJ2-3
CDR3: CASGAAHTGDTQYF
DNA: TGTGCCAGCGGCGCCGCGCACACGGGGGATACGCAGTATTTT

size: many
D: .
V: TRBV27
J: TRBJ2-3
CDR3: CASCGGNTDTQYF
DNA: TGTGCCAGCTGCGGGGGCAACACAGATACGCAGTATTTT

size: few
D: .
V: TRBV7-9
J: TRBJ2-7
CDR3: CASSLSLQGRTYEQYF
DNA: TGTGCCAGCAGCTTATCTCTTCAGGGACGGACCTACGAGCAGTACTTC

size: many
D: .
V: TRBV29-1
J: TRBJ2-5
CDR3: CSYFQETQYF
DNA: TGCAGTTACTTTCAAGAGACCCAGTACTTC